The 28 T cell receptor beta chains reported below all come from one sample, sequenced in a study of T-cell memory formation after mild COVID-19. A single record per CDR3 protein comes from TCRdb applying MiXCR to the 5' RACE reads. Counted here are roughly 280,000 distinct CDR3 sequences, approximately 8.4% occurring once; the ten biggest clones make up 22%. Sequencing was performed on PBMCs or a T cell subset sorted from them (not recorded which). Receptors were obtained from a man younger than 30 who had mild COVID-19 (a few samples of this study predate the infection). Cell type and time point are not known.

CDR3 sequence: CASRRDPTSYNEQFF. CDR3 nucleotides: TGTGCCAGCAGACGCGACCCGACCTCCTACAATGAGCAGTTCTTC. The gene calls are TRBV7-2 and TRBJ2-1; no clear D gene. V lost 6 bases to trimming and J lost 0 bases, with 12 bases between them. Germline values: CDR1 SGHTA, CDR2 FQGNSA. The CDR3 sequence is 15 residues long.

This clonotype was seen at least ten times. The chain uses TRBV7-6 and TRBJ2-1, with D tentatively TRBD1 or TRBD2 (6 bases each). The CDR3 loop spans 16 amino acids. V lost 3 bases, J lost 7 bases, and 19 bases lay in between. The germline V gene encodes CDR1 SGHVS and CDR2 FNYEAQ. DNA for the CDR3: TGTGCCAGCAGCTTTCGGTTGGGGGAAGGGGGGAATGAGCAGTTCTTC. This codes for CASSFRLGEGGNEQFF. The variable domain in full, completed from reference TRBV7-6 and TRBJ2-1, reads GAGVSQSPRYKVTKRGQDVALRCDPISGHVSLYWYRQALGQGPEFLTYFNYEAQQDKSGLPNDRFSAERPEGSISTLTIQRTEQRDSAMYRCASSFRLGEGGNEQFFGPGTRLTVL.

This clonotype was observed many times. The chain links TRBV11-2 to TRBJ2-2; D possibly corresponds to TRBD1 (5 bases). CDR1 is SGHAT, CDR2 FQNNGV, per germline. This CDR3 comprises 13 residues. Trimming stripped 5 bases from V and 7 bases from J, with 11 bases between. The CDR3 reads CASSRQLGGELFF. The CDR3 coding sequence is TGTGCCAGCAGCCGACAGCTCGGCGGGGAGCTGTTTTTT.

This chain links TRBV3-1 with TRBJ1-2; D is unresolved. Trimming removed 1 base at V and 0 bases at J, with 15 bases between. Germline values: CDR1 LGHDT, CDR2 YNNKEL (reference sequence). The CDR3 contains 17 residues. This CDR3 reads CASSQGVRRPANYGYTF. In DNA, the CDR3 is TGTGCCAGCAGCCAAGGGGTCAGAAGGCCCGCTAACTATGGCTACACCTTC.

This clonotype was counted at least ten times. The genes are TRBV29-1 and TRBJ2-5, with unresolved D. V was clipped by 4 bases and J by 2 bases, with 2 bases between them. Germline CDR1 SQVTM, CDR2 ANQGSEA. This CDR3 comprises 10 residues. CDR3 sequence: CSVVQETQYF. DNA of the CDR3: TGCAGCGTTGTACAAGAGACCCAGTACTTC.

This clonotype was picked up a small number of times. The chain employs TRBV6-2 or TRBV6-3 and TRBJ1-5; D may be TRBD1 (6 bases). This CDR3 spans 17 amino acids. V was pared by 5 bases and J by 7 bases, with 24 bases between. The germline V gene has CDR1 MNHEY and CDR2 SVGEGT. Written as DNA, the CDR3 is TGTGCCAGCAGTATTCACCCCTGGACAGTCTGGCACCAGCCCCAGCATTTT. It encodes CASSIHPWTVWHQPQHF.

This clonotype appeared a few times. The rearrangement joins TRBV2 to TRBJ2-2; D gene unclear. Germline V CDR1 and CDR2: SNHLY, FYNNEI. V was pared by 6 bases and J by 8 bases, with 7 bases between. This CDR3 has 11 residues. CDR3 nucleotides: TGTGCCAGCAGGGCCGAAGGGGAGCTGTTTTTT. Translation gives CASRAEGELFF.

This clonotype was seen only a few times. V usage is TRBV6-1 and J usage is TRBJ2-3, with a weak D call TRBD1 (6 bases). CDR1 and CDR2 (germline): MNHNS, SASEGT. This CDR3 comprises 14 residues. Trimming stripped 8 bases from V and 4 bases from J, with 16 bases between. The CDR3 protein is CASGSVGAADTQYF. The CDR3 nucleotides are TGTGCCAGCGGCTCAGTGGGGGCGGCAGATACGCAGTATTTT.

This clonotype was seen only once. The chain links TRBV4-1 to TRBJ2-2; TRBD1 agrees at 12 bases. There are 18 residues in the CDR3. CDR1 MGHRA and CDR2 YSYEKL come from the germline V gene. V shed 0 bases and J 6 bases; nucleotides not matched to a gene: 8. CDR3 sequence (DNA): TGCGCCAGCAGCCAAGAAGGAAGGGGACAGGGGGCGGCCGGGGAGCTGTTTTTT. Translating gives CASSQEGRGQGAAGELFF.

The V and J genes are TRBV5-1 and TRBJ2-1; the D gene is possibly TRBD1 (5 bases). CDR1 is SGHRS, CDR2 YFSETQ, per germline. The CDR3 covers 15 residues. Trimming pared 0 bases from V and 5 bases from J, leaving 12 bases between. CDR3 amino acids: CASSLAPRGNNEQFF. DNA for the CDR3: TGCGCCAGCAGCTTGGCTCCTAGGGGAAACAATGAGCAGTTCTTC.

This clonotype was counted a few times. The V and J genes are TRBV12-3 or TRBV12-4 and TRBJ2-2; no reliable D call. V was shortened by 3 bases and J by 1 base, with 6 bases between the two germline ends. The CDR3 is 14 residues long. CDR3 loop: CASSFSWNTGELFF. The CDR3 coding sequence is TGTGCCAGCAGTTTTTCTTGGAACACCGGGGAGCTGTTTTTT.

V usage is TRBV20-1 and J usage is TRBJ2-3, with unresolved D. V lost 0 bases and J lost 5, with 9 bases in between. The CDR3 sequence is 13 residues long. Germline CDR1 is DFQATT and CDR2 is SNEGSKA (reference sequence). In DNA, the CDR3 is TGCAGTGCTAGAGAGTCTACTCTAGATACGCAGTATTTT. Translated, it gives CSARESTLDTQYF.

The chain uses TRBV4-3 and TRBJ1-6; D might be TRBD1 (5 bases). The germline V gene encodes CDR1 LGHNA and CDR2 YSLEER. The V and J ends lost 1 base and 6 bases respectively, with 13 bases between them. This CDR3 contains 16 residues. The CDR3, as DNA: TGCGCCAGCAGCCAAGTCTTAGCGGGGGGTAATTCACCCCTCCACTTT. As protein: CASSQVLAGGNSPLHF.

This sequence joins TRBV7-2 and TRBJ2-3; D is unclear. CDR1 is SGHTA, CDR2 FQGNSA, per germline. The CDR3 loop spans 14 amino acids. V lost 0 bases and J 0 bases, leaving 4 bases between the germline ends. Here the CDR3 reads CASSLAHSTDTQYF. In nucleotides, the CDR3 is TGTGCCAGCAGCTTAGCACACAGCACAGATACGCAGTATTTT.

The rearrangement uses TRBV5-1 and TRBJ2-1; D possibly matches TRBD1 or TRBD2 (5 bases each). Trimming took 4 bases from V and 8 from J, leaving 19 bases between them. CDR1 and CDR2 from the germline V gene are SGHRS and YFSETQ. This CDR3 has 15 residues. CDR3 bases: TGCGCCAGCAGCCCCGGGGCGATAGAGTATGATGAGCAGTTCTTC. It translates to CASSPGAIEYDEQFF. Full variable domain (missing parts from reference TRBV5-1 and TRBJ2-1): KAGVTQTPRYLIKTRGQQVTLSCSPISGHRSVSWYQQTPGQGLQFLFEYFSETQRNKGNFPGRFSGRQFSNSRSEMNVSTLELGDSALYLCASSPGAIEYDEQFFGPGTRLTVL.

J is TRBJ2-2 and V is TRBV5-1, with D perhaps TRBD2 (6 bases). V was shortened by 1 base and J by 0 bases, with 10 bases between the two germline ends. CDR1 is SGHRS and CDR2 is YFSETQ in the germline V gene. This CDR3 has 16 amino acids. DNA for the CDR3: TGCGCCAGCAGCTTGCTTGCGGGGACGAACACCGGGGAGCTGTTTTTT. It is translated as CASSLLAGTNTGELFF.

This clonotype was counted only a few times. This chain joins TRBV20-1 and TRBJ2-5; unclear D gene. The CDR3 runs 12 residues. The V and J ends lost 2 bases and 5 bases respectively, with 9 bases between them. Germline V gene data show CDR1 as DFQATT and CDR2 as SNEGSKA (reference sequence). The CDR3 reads CSARPDGETQYF. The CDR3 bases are TGCAGTGCTAGACCCGATGGGGAGACCCAGTACTTC.

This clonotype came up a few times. CDR3 bases: TGTGCCAGCCAGAAGGAAAACAGGGGTTCCGAGCAGTACGTC. Translation gives CASQKENRGSEQYV. V usage is TRBV6-1 and J usage is TRBJ2-7, with 7 bases aligning to TRBD1. The CDR3 length is 14 residues. The J segment lost 6 bases and the V segment lost 8 bases, leaving 13 bases of the junction unmatched. CDR1 is MNHNS, CDR2 SASEGT, per germline.

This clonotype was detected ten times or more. CDR3 coding DNA: TGTGCCAGCAGTTGGCGGACTAGAACAGATACGCAGTATTTT. This encodes CASSWRTRTDTQYF. The V and J genes are TRBV2 and TRBJ2-3; 7 nucleotides align to TRBD2. V shed 5 bases, J shed 3 bases, and the junction held 5 bases outside the gene matches. Per the germline V gene, CDR1 is SNHLY and CDR2 is FYNNEI. This CDR3 is 14 amino acids long. The whole variable domain, filled in from reference TRBV2 and TRBJ2-3, reads EPEVTQTPSHQVTQMGQEVILRCVPISNHLYFYWYRQILGQKVEFLVSFYNNEISEKSEIFDDQFSVERPDGSNFTLKIRSTKLEDSAMYFCASSWRTRTDTQYFGPGTRLTVL.

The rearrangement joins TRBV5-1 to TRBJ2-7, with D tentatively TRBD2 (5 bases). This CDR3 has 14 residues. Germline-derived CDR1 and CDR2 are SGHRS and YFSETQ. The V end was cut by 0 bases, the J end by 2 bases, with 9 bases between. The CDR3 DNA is TGCGCCAGCAGCTTGGGAGGGTTCACCTACGAGCAGTACTTC. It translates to CASSLGGFTYEQYF.

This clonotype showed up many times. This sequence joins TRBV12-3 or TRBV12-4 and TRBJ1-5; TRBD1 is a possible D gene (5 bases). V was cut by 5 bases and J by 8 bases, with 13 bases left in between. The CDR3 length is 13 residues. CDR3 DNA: TGTGCCAGCAGTCTAGACAGCCAAAAGCCCCAGCATTTT. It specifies CASSLDSQKPQHF.

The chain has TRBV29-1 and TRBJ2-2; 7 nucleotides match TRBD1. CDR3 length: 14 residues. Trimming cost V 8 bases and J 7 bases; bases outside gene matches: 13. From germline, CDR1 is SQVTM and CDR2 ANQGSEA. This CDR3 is CSCREGAGVGELFF. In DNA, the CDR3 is TGCAGCTGCCGTGAGGGGGCTGGGGTCGGGGAGCTGTTTTTT.

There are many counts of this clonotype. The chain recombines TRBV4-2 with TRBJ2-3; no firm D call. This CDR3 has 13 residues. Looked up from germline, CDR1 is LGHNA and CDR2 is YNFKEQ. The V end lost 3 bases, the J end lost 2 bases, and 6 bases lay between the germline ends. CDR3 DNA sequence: TGTGCCAGCAGCCAGTTAGCCACAGATACGCAGTATTTT. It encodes CASSQLATDTQYF.

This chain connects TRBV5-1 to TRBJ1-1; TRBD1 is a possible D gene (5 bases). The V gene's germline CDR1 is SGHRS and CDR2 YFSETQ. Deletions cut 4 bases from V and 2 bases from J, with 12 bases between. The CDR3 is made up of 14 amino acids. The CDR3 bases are TGCGCCAGCAGCGAGACAGCTTCCAACACTGAAGCTTTCTTT. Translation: CASSETASNTEAFF.

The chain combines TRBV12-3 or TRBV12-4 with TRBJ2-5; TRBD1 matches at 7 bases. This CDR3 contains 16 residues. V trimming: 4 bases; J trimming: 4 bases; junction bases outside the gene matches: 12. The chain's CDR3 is CASSSFRTGIRETQYF. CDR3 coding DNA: TGTGCCAGCAGTTCCTTTCGGACAGGCATCAGAGAGACCCAGTACTTC.

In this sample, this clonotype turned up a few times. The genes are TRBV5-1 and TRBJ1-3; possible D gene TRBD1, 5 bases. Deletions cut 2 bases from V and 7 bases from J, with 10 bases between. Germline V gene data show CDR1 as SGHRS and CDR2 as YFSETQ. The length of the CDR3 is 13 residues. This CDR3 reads CASSFDRGNTIYF. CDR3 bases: TGCGCCAGCAGCTTTGACAGAGGGAACACCATATATTTT.

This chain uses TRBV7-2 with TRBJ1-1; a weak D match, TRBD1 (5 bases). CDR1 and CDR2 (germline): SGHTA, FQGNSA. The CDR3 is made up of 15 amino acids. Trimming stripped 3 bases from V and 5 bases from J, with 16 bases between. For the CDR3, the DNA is TGTGCCAGCAGCTTCAGGGTGTGGGCCGAGACTGAAGCTTTCTTT. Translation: CASSFRVWAETEAFF.

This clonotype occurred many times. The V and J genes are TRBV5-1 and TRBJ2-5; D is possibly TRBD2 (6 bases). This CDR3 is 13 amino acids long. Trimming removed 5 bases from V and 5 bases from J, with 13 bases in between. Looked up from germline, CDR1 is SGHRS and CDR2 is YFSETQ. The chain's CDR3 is CASSEIGGETQYF. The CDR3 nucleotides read TGCGCCAGCAGTGAAATTGGAGGGGAGACCCAGTACTTC.